These T cell receptor beta chains were read from a single sample in a study of metastatic and nonmetastatic thyroid tumors. TCRdb recomputed clones from the PCR reads via MiXCR. The sample records about 7,900 clones, approximately 24% being singletons. Sample: adjacent normal tissue. These receptors came from a female donor with papillary thyroid cancer or a benign thyroid nodule (not recorded which). Some clones in this sample may be carry-over from other donors' samples. CDR3s include the opening cysteine and the closing phenylalanine or tryptophan. A D gene is named only where the DNA matches it firmly. For some rows the clone size is stated as once, few or many, or as a class when expanded; others skip it.

CDR3 DNA | CDR3 protein | V gene | D gene | J gene | clone size
TGTGCCTGGCGCCGGAATTCACCCCTCCACTTT | CAWRRNSPLHF | TRBV30 | - | TRBJ1-6 | -
TGTGCCAGCAGCAAAGGGGCTACAGATACGCAGTATTTT | CASSKGATDTQYF | TRBV5-6 | - | TRBJ2-3 | many
TGTGCCTGGAGTGTTCGGTTGTGGGGGATCCACAATGAGCAGTTCTTC | CAWSVRLWGIHNEQFF | TRBV30 | - | TRBJ2-1 | medium-sized
TGTGCCAGCGGGGACACTAGCACAGATACGCAGTATTTT | CASGDTSTDTQYF | TRBV6-1 | - | TRBJ2-3 | few
TGTGCCAGCAGCCAGGGGCGGGGGGGAGTCGAGCAGTTCTTC | CASSQGRGGVEQFF | TRBV11-2 | TRBD2 | TRBJ2-1 | -
TGCGCCAGCAGCTTAGAGGACAGAGACACAGATACGCAGTATTTT | CASSLEDRDTDTQYF | TRBV5-1 | - | TRBJ2-3 | once
TGTGCCAGCACACCTACCCAGGGGCCCGAGGGCTACACCTTC | CASTPTQGPEGYTF | TRBV6-1 | - | TRBJ1-2 | medium-sized
TGCGCCAGCAGTCCGCGGACAGGGGGCGCGAGGCAGTTCTTC | CASSPRTGGARQFF | TRBV5-1 | TRBD1 | TRBJ2-1 | -
TGCGCCAGCAGCTTGGAGGGGCAGGGATACTCTGGGGCCAACGTCCTGACTTTC | CASSLEGQGYSGANVLTF | TRBV5-1 | - | TRBJ2-6 | few
TGTGCCAGCAGCCAAGATGGGTACCCCTCAGACAGCAATCAGCCCCAGCATTTT | CASSQDGYPSDSNQPQHF | TRBV14 | - | TRBJ1-5 | -
TGTGCCAGCCGATCAATCTCCAGGGGGCGAGAGCAGTACTTC | CASRSISRGREQYF | TRBV28 | TRBD1 | TRBJ2-7 | -
TGCGCCAGCAGCCAAGTTCCAGGTAGCAATCAGCCCCAGCATTTT | CASSQVPGSNQPQHF | TRBV4-1 | - | TRBJ1-5 | -
TGTGCCAGCACCACGCGGGACTTGCTTTACTTC | CASTTRDLLYF | TRBV3-1 | - | TRBJ2-5 | -
TGTGCCAGCAGTTACTCAGGGTATGGCTACGAGCAGTACTTC | CASSYSGYGYEQYF | TRBV6-5 | - | TRBJ2-7 | few
TGTGCCAGCAGTGGGAGGGGCTCCCCTAGCAATCAGCCCCAGCATTTT | CASSGRGSPSNQPQHF | TRBV6-1 | - | TRBJ1-5 | few
TGTGCCAGCAGTTTGTTCCGGGGAGGGGCCACTGAAGCTTTCTTT | CASSLFRGGATEAFF | TRBV28 | - | TRBJ1-1 | -